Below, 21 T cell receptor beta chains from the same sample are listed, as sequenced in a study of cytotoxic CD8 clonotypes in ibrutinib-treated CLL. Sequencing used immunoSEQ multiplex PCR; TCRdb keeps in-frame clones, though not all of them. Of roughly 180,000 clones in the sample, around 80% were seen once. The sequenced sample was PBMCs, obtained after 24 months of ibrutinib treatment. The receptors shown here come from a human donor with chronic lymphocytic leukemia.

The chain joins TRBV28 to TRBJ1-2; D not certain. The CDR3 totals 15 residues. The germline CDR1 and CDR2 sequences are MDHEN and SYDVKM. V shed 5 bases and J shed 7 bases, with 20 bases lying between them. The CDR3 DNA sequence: TGTGCCAGCAGTCCAGACCCTTCTTCTCTGGGTGGCTACACCTTC. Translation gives CASSPDPSSLGGYTF.

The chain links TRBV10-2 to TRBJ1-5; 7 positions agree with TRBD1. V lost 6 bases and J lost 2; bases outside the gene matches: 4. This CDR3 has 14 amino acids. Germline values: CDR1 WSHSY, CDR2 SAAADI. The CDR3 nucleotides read TGCGCCAGCAGGTACGGACAGGGCAATCAGCCCCAGCATTTT. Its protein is CASRYGQGNQPQHF.

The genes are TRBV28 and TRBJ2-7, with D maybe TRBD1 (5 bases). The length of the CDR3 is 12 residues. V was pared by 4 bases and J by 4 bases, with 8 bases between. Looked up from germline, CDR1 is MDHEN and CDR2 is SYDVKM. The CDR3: CASSYRTYEQYF. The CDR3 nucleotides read TGTGCCAGCAGTTACAGGACATACGAGCAGTACTTC.

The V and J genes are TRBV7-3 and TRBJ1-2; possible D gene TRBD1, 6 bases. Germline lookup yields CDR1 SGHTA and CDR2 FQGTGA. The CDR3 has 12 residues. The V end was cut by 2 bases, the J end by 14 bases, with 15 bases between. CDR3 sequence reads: CASSLGDMVLTF. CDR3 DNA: TGTGCCAGCAGCTTAGGGGACATGGTCTTGACCTTC.

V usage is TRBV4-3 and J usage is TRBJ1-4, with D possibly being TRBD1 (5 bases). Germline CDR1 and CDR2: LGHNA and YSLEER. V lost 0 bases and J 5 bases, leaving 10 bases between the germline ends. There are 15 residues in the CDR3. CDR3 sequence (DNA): TGCGCCAGCAGCCAAGATCACAGGCTAAATGAAAAACTGTTTTTT. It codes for CASSQDHRLNEKLFF.

The CDR3 DNA reads TGTGCCAGCTCACCGGGGACTGAGATTCTTGATCAGCCCCAGCATTTT. Its translation is CASSPGTEILDQPQHF. The genes are TRBV18 and TRBJ1-5, with a tentative D call TRBD1 (5 bases). Germline lookup yields CDR1 KGHSH and CDR2 LQKENI. The germline V and J ends were trimmed by 3 bases and 5 bases, with 17 bases remaining between them. The CDR3 is 16 amino acids. The full variable domain, completed using reference TRBV18 and TRBJ1-5, is NAGVMQNPRHLVRRRGQEARLRCSPMKGHSHVYWYRQLPEEGLKFMVYLQKENIIDESGMPKERFSAEFPKEGPSILRIQQVVRGDSAAYFCASSPGTEILDQPQHFGDGTRLSIL.

CDR3 DNA sequence: TGTGCCAGCAGTATGGGGGGGGCCCACGAGCAGTACTTC. Encoded protein: CASSMGGAHEQYF. V gene TRBV9 combines with J gene TRBJ2-7; possibly TRBD2 for D (7 bases). This CDR3 is 13 amino acids long. The germline V gene encodes CDR1 SGDLS and CDR2 YYNGEE. Trimming removed 5 bases at V and 5 bases at J, with 14 bases between.

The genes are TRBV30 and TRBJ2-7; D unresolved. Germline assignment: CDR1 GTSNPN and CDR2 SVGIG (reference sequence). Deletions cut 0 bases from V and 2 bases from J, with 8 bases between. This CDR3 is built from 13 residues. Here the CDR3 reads CAWSVKGPYEQYF. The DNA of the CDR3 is TGTGCCTGGAGTGTAAAAGGTCCCTACGAGCAGTACTTC.

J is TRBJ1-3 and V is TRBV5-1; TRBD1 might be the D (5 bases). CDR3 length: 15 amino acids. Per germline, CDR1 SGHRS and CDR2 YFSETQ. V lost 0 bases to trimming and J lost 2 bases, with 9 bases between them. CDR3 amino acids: CASSLGGTTGNTIYF. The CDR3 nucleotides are TGCGCCAGCAGCTTGGGGGGGACGACTGGAAACACCATATATTTT.

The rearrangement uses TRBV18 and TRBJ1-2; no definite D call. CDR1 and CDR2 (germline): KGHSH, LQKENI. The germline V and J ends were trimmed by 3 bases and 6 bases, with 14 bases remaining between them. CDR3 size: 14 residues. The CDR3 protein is CASSPLGFIHGYTF. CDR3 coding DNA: TGTGCCAGCTCACCCCTCGGGTTTATCCATGGCTACACCTTC.

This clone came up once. The CDR3 loop reads CASSIVGTEPFEAFF. CDR3 DNA: TGTGCCAGTAGTATAGTAGGAACAGAGCCCTTTGAAGCTTTCTTT. The V and J genes are TRBV19 and TRBJ1-1; D ambiguous. The CDR3 totals 15 residues. The V gene lost 1 base and the J gene lost 7 bases, with 16 bases spanning the gap. From germline, CDR1 is LNHDA and CDR2 SQIVND (reference sequence).

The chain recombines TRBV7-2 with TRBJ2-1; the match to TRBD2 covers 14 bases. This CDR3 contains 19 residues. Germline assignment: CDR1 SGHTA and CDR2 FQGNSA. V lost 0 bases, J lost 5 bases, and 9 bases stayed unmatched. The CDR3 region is CASSLAPPRLAGGNNEQFF. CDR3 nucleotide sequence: TGTGCCAGCAGCTTAGCCCCCCCTAGACTAGCGGGAGGGAACAATGAGCAGTTCTTC.

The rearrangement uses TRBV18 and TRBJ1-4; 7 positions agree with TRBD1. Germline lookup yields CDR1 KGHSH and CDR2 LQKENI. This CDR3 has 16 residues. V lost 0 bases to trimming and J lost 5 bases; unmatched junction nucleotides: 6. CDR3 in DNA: TGTGCCAGCTCACCACCGGGACAGCGTCACAATGAAAAACTGTTTTTT. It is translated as CASSPPGQRHNEKLFF.

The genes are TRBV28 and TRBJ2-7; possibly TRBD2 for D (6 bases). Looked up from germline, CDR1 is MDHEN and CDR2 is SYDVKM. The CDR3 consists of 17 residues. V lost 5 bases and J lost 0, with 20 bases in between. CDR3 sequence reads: CASSTQARGKLSYEQYF. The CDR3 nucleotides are TGTGCCAGCAGTACCCAGGCCCGGGGGAAGCTCTCCTACGAGCAGTACTTC.

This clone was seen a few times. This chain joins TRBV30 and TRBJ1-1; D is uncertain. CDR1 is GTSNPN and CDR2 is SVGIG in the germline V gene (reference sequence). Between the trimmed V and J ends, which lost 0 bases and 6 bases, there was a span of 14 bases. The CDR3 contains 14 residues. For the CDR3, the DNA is TGTGCCTGGAGTGTTTCCGCCACGACCCCTGAAGCTTTCTTT. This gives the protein CAWSVSATTPEAFF. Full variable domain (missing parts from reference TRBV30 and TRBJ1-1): SQTIHQWPATLVQPVGSPLSLECTVEGTSNPNLYWYRQAAGRGLQLLFYSVGIGQISSEVPQNLSASRPQDRQFILSSKKLLLSDSGFYLCAWSVSATTPEAFFGQGTRLTVV.

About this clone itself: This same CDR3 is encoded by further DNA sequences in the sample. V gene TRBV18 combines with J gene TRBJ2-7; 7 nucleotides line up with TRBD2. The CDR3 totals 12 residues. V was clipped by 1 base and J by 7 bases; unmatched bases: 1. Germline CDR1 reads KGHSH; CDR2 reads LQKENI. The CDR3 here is CASSPRGGEQYF. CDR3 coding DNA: TGTGCCAGCTCACCACGGGGGGGGGAGCAGTACTTC.

In nucleotides, the CDR3 is TGCGCCAGCAGCCCCTATCCCCCTGGACTCCTAGCGGGAGTAGAGACCCAGTACTTC. Its protein product is CASSPYPPGLLAGVETQYF. The chain is built from TRBV4-1 and TRBJ2-5; the match to TRBD2 covers 10 bases. V was pared by 4 bases and J by 4 bases, with 18 bases of the junction left unmatched. This CDR3 is built from 19 residues. The germline V gene encodes CDR1 MGHRA and CDR2 YSYEKL.

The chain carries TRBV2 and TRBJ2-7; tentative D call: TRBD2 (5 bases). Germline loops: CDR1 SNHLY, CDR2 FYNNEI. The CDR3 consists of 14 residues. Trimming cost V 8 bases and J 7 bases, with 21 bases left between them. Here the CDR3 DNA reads TGTGCCAGCCTGCCTAGCATGATCGTCGGAGAGCAGTACTTC. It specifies CASLPSMIVGEQYF.

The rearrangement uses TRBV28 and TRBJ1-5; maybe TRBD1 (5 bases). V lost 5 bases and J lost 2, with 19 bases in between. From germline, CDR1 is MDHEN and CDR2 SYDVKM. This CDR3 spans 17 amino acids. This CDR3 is CASSPTAGREGNQPQHF. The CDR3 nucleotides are TGTGCCAGCAGTCCCACTGCAGGGAGGGAGGGCAATCAGCCCCAGCATTTT.

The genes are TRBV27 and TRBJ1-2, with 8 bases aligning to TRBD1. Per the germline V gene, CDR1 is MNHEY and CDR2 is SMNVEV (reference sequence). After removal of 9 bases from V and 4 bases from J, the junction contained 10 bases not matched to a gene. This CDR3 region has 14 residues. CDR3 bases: TGTGCCAGTTGCAAGACAGGGGTCGTCTATGGCTACACCTTC. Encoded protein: CASCKTGVVYGYTF.

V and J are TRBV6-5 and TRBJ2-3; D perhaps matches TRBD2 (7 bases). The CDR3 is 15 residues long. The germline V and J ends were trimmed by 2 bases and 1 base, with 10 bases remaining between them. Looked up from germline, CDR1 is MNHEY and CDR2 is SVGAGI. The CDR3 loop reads CASSYTGGRTDTQYF. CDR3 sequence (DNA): TGTGCCAGCAGTTACACGGGGGGCCGCACAGATACGCAGTATTTT.